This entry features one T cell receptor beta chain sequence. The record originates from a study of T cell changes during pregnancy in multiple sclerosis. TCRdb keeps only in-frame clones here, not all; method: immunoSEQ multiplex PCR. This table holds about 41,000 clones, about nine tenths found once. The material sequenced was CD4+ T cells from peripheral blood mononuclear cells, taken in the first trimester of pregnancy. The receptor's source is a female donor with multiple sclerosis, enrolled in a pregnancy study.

CDR3 nucleotide sequence: TGTGCCAGCAGTAGAGGGAATTCACCCCTCCACTTT. Its protein is CASSRGNSPLHF. The genes are TRBV6-5 and TRBJ1-6; no reliable D call. With 5 bases removed from V and 7 bases from J, the gap between germline ends came to 6 bases. Germline lookup yields CDR1 MNHEY and CDR2 SVGAGI. The CDR3 sequence is 12 residues long.